This is a list of T cell receptor beta chains from one sample in a study of blood T cell repertoires in COVID-19. Profiled with immunoSEQ multiplex PCR; TCRdb holds only in-frame clones, not every one. The sample shows roughly 290,000 clones, approximately 90% of them seen only once. Sequenced: peripheral blood. These receptor sequences come from a man aged 30 to 39 with acute or convalescent COVID-19. Each CDR3 is given without its conserved first and last residue. The order of the fields is J gene, V gene, CDR3 protein.

>TRBJ2-3|TRBV3-1/TRBV3-2
ASSQSSGGSTDTQY
>TRBJ1-5|TRBV2
ASTKDRYSNQPQH
>TRBJ2-3|TRBV6-2/TRBV6-3
ASSYNGLERGDTDTQY
>TRBJ1-2|TRBV10-2
ASSESIQIYGYT
>TRBJ1-6|TRBV15
ATSGRDRGGSPLH
>TRBJ1-3|TRBV13
ASSSYSPGNTIY
>TRBJ2-3|TRBV27
ASKSGGAADTQY
>TRBJ1-5|TRBV3-1/TRBV3-2
ASSQGTAFNQPQH
>TRBJ1-5|TRBV21-1
ASSKVTTGNQPQH
>TRBJ1-1|TRBV6-5
ASSSPTGNTEAF
>TRBJ2-7|TRBV28
ASSRTVYEQY
>TRBJ1-6|TRBV11-2
ASSTGTGYSPLH
>TRBJ1-2|TRBV30
AWSHSNYGYT
>TRBJ2-7|TRBV4-1
ASSQTTAYEQY
>TRBJ2-2|TRBV12-5
ASAPGQGAGELF
>TRBJ2-3|TRBV3-1/TRBV3-2
ASSKDTGLAGVYTQY
>TRBJ1-4|TRBV19
ASSKWGKGNEKLF
>TRBJ1-2|TRBV12-3/TRBV12-4
ASSWGQGYGYT
>TRBJ2-5|TRBV29-1
SVEIGLAGGAQY
>TRBJ2-2|TRBV6-4
ASSRLAGRTGELF
>TRBJ1-5|TRBV28
ASSWPIGLGPQH
>TRBJ1-1|TRBV30
AWSPTGEGLNTEAF
>TRBJ2-1|TRBV5-8
ASSFYNGLAGGVSYNEQF
>TRBJ1-5|TRBV6-5
ASSQTIGEPQH
>TRBJ2-3|TRBV11-1
ASSLARSLYTDTQY
>TRBJ1-2|TRBV27
ASLPTGGAGYT
>TRBJ2-5|TRBV5-8
ASSSRTGGLETQY
>TRBJ1-2|TRBV6-5
ASSSRGTEGYT
>TRBJ2-5|TRBV3-1/TRBV3-2
ASSQIEETQY
>TRBJ2-7|TRBV5-1
ASQGNPYEQY
>TRBJ1-5|TRBV27
ASSLSSRVRQGGQPQH
>TRBJ1-3|TRBV21-1
ASSKLLARFKGNTIY
>TRBJ2-3|TRBV5-1
ASKYVSGGAVDTQY
>TRBJ2-7|TRBV18
ASSPTTGLEQY
>TRBJ2-6|TRBV18
ASSPAGISGANVLT
>TRBJ2-7|TRBV7-9
ASSFRQGSSYEQY
>TRBJ2-3|TRBV7-8
ASSLAVGTSTDTQY